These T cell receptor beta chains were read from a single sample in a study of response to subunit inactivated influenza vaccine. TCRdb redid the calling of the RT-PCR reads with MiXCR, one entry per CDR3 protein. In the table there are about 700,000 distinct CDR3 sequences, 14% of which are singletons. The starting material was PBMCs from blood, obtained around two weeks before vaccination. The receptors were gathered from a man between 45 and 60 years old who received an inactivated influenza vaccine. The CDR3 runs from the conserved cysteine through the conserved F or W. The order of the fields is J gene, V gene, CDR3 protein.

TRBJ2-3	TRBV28	CASSAGGLKDTQYF
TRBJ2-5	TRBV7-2	CASSTNSGGQETQYF
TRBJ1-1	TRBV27	CASSSWSREAFF
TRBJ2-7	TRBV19	CASSTGTGMPYEQYF
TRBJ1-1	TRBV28	CASRSTGPNTEVFF
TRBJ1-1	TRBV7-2	CASSLVEGIEAFF
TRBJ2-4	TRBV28	CASSFAGNSYIQYF
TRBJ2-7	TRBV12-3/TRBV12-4	CASTFRAGSSYEQYF
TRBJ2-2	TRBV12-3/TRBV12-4	CASTKSSGNTGELFF
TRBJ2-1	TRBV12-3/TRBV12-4	CASRQDRGPEQFF
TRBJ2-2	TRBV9	CASSVGAGGPGTGELFF
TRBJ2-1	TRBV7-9	CASSLAGGSNNEQFF
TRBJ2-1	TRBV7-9	CASSLVEQFF
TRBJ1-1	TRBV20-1	CSARGGSLNTEAFF
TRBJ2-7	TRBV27	CASSFRGSLGGYEQYF
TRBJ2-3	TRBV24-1	CATSLRDLTDTQYF
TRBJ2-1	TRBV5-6	CASSSGTSGMSFF
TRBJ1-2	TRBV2	CASKSQGTSNYGYTF
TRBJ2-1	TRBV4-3	CASSQDPTGTMDNEQFF
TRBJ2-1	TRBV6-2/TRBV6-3	CASSFRLAVEQFF
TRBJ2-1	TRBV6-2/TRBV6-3	CASSYPRGTGVMNEQFF
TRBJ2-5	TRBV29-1	CSVGFQETQYF
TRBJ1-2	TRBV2	CASREDRGLYGYTF
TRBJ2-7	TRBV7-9	CASSLGITDEQYF
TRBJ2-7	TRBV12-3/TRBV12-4	CASGLHGGPYEQYF
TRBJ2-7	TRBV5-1	CASSLSGPIYEQYF
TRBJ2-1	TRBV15	CATSTGTSGEGDEQFF
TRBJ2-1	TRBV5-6	CASSNRDRGSNEQFF
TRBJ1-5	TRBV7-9	CASSSDGHPYQPQHF
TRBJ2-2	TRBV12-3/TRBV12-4	CAIPPHGSGELFF
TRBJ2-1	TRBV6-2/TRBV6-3	CASSWNPLAGGSLYSNEQFF
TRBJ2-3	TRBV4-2	CASSQGLAGGPDTQYF
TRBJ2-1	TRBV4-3	CASSQDIPSYNEQFF
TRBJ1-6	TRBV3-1	CASSSWTEPPLHF
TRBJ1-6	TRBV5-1	CASSLPGGNSPLHF
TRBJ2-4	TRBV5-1	CASTLGGAPGENIQYF
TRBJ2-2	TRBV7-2	CASSLGASGELFF
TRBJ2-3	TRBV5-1	CASSLSRGVDTQYF
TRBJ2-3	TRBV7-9	CASSRQFTDTQYF
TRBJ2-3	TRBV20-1	CSASPASSTDTQYF
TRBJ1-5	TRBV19	CASTGPQDNQPQHF
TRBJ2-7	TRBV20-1	CSAGGGGPEQYF
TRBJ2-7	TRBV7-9	CASTLGHSYEQYF
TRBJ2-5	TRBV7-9	CASSRDASGVETQYF
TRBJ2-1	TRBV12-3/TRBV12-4	CASSSGTVSYNEQFF
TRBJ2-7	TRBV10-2	CATNSGGPLLRQYF
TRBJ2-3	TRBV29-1	CSVGVLAATDTQYF
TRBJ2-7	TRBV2	CASSEGLAGIHEQYF
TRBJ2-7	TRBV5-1	CASSLPGGAGYEQYF
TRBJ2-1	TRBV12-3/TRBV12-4	CASRHAGANEQFF
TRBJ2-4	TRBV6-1	CASSLTSGSRNIQYF
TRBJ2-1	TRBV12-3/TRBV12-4	CASTYSGREQFF
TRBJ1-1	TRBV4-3	CASSQQSRGGEAFF
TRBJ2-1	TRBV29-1	CSVGASNYNEQFF